This is a list of T cell receptor beta chains from one sample in a study of T cell changes during pregnancy in multiple sclerosis. TCRdb's table, derived via immunoSEQ multiplex PCR, lists solely in-frame clones and lacks some. Among approximately 89,000 clones listed, 94% were seen once. Sequences were derived from peripheral blood, sampled after pregnancy. The source of these receptors is a female donor in good health, enrolled as a control in a pregnancy study. The CDR3 runs from the conserved cysteine through the conserved F or W. D genes are given only for firm matches. Some rows have no size entry. The others give once, few or many, or a class for an expanded clone.

v_gene	j_gene	d_gene	abundance	CDR3nt	CDR3aa
TRBV9	TRBJ2-7	TRBD2	-	TGTGCCAGCAGCGTAGGCGCTAGCGGGAGGTACGAGCAGTACTTC	CASSVGASGRYEQYF
TRBV5-1	TRBJ2-1	TRBD2	-	TGCGCCAGCGCTAGCGGGCTGAGCTCCTACAATGAGCAGTTCTTC	CASASGLSSYNEQFF
TRBV5-1	TRBJ1-1	-	-	TGCGCCAGCAGCTCGGGACGGACTACCGAGAACACTGAAGCTTTCTTT	CASSSGRTTENTEAFF
TRBV27	TRBJ2-4	-	-	TGTGCCAGCAGTTACCTTGGAGAACTAGCCAAAAACATTCAGTACTTC	CASSYLGELAKNIQYF
TRBV5-1	TRBJ2-2	-	-	TGCGCCAGCAGCTTGAGGTCCGGCGGCGGGGAGCTGTTTTTT	CASSLRSGGGELFF
TRBV18	TRBJ2-7	TRBD2	-	TGTGCCAGCTCACCGGGACTAGCGGGAGGGATATACGAGCAGTACTTC	CASSPGLAGGIYEQYF
TRBV5-5	TRBJ1-2	-	-	TGTGCCAGCAGCTTGGGAGCGGGGGCGCCGAGTGGCTACACCTTC	CASSLGAGAPSGYTF
TRBV28	TRBJ1-5	TRBD1	-	TGTGCCAGCAGCACCGGGACAGGGGGCTCTCAGCCCCAGCATTTT	CASSTGTGGSQPQHF
TRBV5-1	TRBJ2-7	-	-	TGCGCCAGCAGCTTGGGATCGCGGGACCCCTCCTACGAGCAGTACTTC	CASSLGSRDPSYEQYF
TRBV29-1	TRBJ2-3	-	-	TGCAGCGTTGAATCGGTAGCGGTTAGCACAGATACGCAGTATTTT	CSVESVAVSTDTQYF
TRBV7-2	TRBJ2-3	TRBD2	-	TGTGCCAGCAGCTTAGCGGGAGGGTCTGGCACAGATACGCAGTATTTT	CASSLAGGSGTDTQYF
TRBV19	TRBJ2-2	-	-	TGTGCCAGTACCCTATGGAGCGCCGGGGAGCTGTTTTTT	CASTLWSAGELFF
TRBV5-6	TRBJ2-7	TRBD1	once	TGTGCCAGCAGCTCCGGACAGGGGGCTTACGAGCAGTACTTC	CASSSGQGAYEQYF
TRBV5-1	TRBJ1-4	TRBD1	once	TGCGCCAGCAGCTGGACCGGGACAGCCCATAATGAAAAACTGTTTTTT	CASSWTGTAHNEKLFF
TRBV19	TRBJ1-5	-	once	TGTGCCAGTACAGACAGGTCTCAGCCCCAGCATTTT	CASTDRSQPQHF
TRBV19	TRBJ1-5	-	-	TGTGCCAGTAGTATCGCCCAGGGGTATAGCAATCAGCCCCAGCATTTT	CASSIAQGYSNQPQHF
TRBV7-8	TRBJ2-1	TRBD2	-	TGTGCCAGCAGCTCTTATAGCGGGGCCGATAATGAGCAGTTCTTC	CASSSYSGADNEQFF
TRBV7-9	TRBJ2-5	-	-	TGTGCCAGCAGCCCGAGCGAGAACCAAGAGACCCAGTACTTC	CASSPSENQETQYF
TRBV4-2	TRBJ2-5	TRBD2	-	TGTGCCAGCAGCCAGGTGGTAGCGGGAGAGCTTGAGACCCAGTACTTC	CASSQVVAGELETQYF
TRBV15	TRBJ2-1	-	-	TGTGCCACCAGCAAACTTCCCGATCTATACAATGAGCAGTTCTTC	CATSKLPDLYNEQFF
TRBV27	TRBJ2-7	TRBD1	-	TGTGCCAGCAGGCTAGGACAGGGGGGCTACGAGCAGTACTTC	CASRLGQGGYEQYF
TRBV5-1	TRBJ2-6	TRBD1	-	TGCGCCAGCAGCTTCGGGACAGGGCCCGGGGCCAACGTCCTGACTTTC	CASSFGTGPGANVLTF
TRBV5-1	TRBJ1-5	TRBD1	-	TGCGCCAGCAGCAAGACAGGGGATAGCAATCAGCCCCAGCATTTT	CASSKTGDSNQPQHF
TRBV4-1	TRBJ2-3	TRBD2	-	TGCGCCAGCAGCCAAGTGGCTAGCGGGGAAGCGACGGCAGATACGCAGTATTTT	CASSQVASGEATADTQYF
TRBV28	TRBJ2-7	TRBD2	-	TGTGCCAGCAGTCCTAGCGGGAGTTCCTACGAGCAGTACTTC	CASSPSGSSYEQYF
TRBV7-6	TRBJ2-3	TRBD1	-	TGTGCCAGCAGCTTGGGAGGACAGGGCATCACAGATACGCAGTATTTT	CASSLGGQGITDTQYF
TRBV7-2	TRBJ2-5	-	-	TGTGCCAGCAGCTTAAGACCGGCGGAGATCGCGGGAGAGACCCAGTACTTC	CASSLRPAEIAGETQYF
TRBV2	TRBJ2-1	TRBD1	-	TGTGCCAGAGGGACAGGCTCCTACAATGAGCAGTTCTTC	CARGTGSYNEQFF
TRBV4-2	TRBJ1-2	TRBD1	-	TGTGCCAGCAGCCAAAGCAGATCGGGACAGGGGAACTATGGCTACACCTTC	CASSQSRSGQGNYGYTF
TRBV11-2	TRBJ1-1	-	-	TGTGCCAGCAGCTTAGTCGTGAGGACTGAAGCTTTCTTT	CASSLVVRTEAFF
TRBV2	TRBJ1-5	TRBD1	-	TGTGCCAGCTCTCGTACCGGGACAGGGAATCAGCCCCAGCATTTT	CASSRTGTGNQPQHF
TRBV7-2	TRBJ2-1	TRBD2	-	TGTGCCAGCAGCTCGACTAGCGTAAGCTCCTACAATGAGCAGTTCTTC	CASSSTSVSSYNEQFF
TRBV11-2	TRBJ2-7	-	-	TGTGCCAGCAGCTTCGAGGGGGAACCCTACGAGCAGTACTTC	CASSFEGEPYEQYF
TRBV29-1	TRBJ2-7	TRBD2	-	TGCAGCGTTAATCTAGCGGGAGCGTACGAGCAGTACTTC	CSVNLAGAYEQYF
TRBV7-2	TRBJ2-6	-	-	TGTGCCAGCAGCTTTGTAGCCCAGGGGGCCAACGTCCTGACTTTC	CASSFVAQGANVLTF
TRBV4-1	TRBJ1-1	-	-	TGCGCCAGCAGCCGGTCGGGTGGGAACACTGAAGCTTTCTTT	CASSRSGGNTEAFF
TRBV2	TRBJ1-1	-	-	TGTGCCAGCAGCACCTATACTGAAGCTTTCTTT	CASSTYTEAFF
TRBV2	TRBJ1-5	TRBD1	-	TGTGCCAGCAGTGAGGGACAGGGATGGGGGGATCAGCCCCAGCATTTT	CASSEGQGWGDQPQHF
TRBV7-9	TRBJ2-1	TRBD1	-	TGTGCCGCCACACCCCCTCCTCGGACAGGGTATGACAATGAGCAGTTCTTC	CAATPPPRTGYDNEQFF
TRBV28	TRBJ2-6	-	-	TGTGCCAGCAGTTTAGACAGGTTATCTTTTTCTGGGGCCAACGTCCTGACTTTC	CASSLDRLSFSGANVLTF
TRBV19	TRBJ2-2	-	-	TGTGCCAGTAGTTTCTCCGGAGGGACGGCGACCCGCACCGGGGAGCTGTTTTTT	CASSFSGGTATRTGELFF
TRBV28	TRBJ1-1	-	-	TGTGCCAGCACCCCCCGTCAGGGGAACACTGAAGCTTTCTTT	CASTPRQGNTEAFF